The sequence of this T cell receptor beta chain was determined in a study of blood T cell repertoires in COVID-19. This clone was observed many times. Clones were sequenced by immunoSEQ multiplex PCR, and TCRdb holds only the in-frame ones, with some missing. Of roughly 180,000 clones in the sample, over 80% were seen once. Germline V CDR1 and CDR2: LGHNA, YNFKEQ. This CDR3 spans 16 amino acids. The V end lost 0 bases, the J end lost 1 base, and 11 bases lay between the germline ends. Cohort placement rested on clinical history that participants reported themselves. The chain combines TRBV4-2 with TRBJ2-3; weak D call: TRBD2 (7 bases). The receptor comes from a woman aged 50 to 60 who had recovered from COVID-19. Specimen: PBMCs or T cells enriched from blood (not recorded which). This CDR3 reads CASSQDRGGGTDTQYF. CDR3 nucleotide sequence: TGTGCCAGCAGCCAAGATAGGGGGGGAGGCACAGATACGCAGTATTTT.